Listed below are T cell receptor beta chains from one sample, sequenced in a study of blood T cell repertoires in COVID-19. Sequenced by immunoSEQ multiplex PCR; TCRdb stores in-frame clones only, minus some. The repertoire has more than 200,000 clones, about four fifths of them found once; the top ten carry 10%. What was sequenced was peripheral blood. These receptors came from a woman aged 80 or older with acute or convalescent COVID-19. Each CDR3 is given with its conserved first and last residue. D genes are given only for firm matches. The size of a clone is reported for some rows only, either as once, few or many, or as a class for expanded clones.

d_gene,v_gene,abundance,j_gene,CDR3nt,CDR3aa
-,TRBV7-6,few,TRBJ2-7,TGTGCCAGCAGCTTTAATGGAGGCAACGAGCAGTACTTC,CASSFNGGNEQYF
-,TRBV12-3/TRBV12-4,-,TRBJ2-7,TGTGCCAGCAGTTTTACGGTGGAGCAGTACTTC,CASSFTVEQYF
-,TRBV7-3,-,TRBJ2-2,TGTGCCAGCAGCTTAACTCCGGGACACAGTAACTTTACCGGGGAGCTGTTTTTT,CASSLTPGHSNFTGELFF
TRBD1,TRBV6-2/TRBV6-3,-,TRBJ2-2,TGTGCCAGCAGTTACTCCCTCGGGACAGGGGGCGGATACACCGGGGAGCTGTTTTTT,CASSYSLGTGGGYTGELFF
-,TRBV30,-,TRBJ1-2,TGTGCCTGGAGTGTAGGGGTAGGCGGCTACACCTTC,CAWSVGVGGYTF
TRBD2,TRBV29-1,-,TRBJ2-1,TGCAGCGTTGCCTGGGGACTAGCGGGACACAATGAGCAGTTCTTC,CSVAWGLAGHNEQFF
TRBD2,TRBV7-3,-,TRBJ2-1,TGTGCCAGCAGCAGATCTAGCGGGAGGAACAATGAGCAGTTCTTC,CASSRSSGRNNEQFF
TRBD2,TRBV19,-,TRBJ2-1,TGTGCCAGTAGAGAAGCGGGACGCTACAATGAGCAGTTCTTC,CASREAGRYNEQFF
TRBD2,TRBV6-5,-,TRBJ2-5,TGTGCCAGCAGTTTGGGACTAGCAGGGGAGACCCAGTACTTC,CASSLGLAGETQYF
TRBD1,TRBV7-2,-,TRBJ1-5,TGTGCCAGCAGCTTGTGGGGACAGGGTGGAGATAATCAGCCCCAGCATTTT,CASSLWGQGGDNQPQHF
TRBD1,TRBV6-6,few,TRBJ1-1,TGTGCCACCGGACAGGGGAACACTGAAGCTTTCTTT,CATGQGNTEAFF
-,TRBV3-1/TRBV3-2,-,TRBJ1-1,TGTGCCAGCAGCGCCCTATGGGAGTTCACTGAAGCTTTCTTT,CASSALWEFTEAFF
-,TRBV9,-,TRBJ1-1,TGTGCCAGCAGCGGGGGACTAATGAACACTGAAGCTTTCTTT,CASSGGLMNTEAFF
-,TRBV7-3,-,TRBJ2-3,TGTGCCAGCAGCTTGAGTGTCGAAGATACGCAGTATTTT,CASSLSVEDTQYF
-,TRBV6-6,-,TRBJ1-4,TGTGCCAGCAGTTTAGAGGGCGGTGGAAATGAAAAACTGTTTTTT,CASSLEGGGNEKLFF